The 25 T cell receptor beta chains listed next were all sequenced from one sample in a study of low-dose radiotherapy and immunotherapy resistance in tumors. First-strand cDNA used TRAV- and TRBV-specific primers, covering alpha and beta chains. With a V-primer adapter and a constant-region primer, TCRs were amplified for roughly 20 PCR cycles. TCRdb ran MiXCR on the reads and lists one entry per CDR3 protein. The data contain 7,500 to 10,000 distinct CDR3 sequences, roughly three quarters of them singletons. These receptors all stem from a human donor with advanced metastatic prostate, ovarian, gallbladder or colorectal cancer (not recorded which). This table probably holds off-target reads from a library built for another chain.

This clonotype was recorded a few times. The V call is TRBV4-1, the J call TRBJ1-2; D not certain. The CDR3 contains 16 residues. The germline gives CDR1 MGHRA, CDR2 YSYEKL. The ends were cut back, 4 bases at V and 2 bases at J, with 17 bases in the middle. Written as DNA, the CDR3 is TGCGCCAGCAGCCCTACCGACATGGGAAGAAACTATGGCTACACCTTC. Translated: CASSPTDMGRNYGYTF.

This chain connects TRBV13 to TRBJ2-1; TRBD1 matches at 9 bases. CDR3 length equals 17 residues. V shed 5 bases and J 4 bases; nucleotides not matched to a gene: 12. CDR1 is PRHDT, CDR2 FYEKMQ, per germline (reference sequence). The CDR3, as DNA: TGTGCCAGCAGCGGGAGGACAGGGGCCCTTACTTACAATGAGCAGTTCTTC. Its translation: CASSGRTGALTYNEQFF. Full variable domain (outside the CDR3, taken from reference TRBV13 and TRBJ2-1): AAGVIQSPRHLIKEKRETATLKCYPIPRHDTVYWYQQGPGQDPQFLISFYEKMQSDKGSIPDRFSAQQFSDYHSELNMSSLELGDSALYFCASSGRTGALTYNEQFFGPGTRLTVL.

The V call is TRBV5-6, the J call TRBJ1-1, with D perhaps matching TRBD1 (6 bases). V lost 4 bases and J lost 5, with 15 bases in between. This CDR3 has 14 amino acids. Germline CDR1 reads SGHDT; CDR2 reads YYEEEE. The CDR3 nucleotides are TGTGCCAGCAGCCGCGGGGGGCCGTGGACTGAAGCTTTCTTT. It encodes CASSRGGPWTEAFF. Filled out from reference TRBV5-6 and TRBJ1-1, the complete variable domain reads DAGVTQSPTHLIKTRGQQVTLRCSPKSGHDTVSWYQQALGQGPQFIFQYYEEEERQRGNFPDRFSGHQFPNYSSELNVNALLLGDSALYLCASSRGGPWTEAFFGQGTRLTVV.

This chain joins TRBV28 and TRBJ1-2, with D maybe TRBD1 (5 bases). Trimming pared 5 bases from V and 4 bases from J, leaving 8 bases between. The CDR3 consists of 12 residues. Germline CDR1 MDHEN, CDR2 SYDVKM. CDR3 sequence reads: CASSPGFYGYTF. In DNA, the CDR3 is TGTGCCAGCAGTCCAGGGTTCTATGGCTACACCTTC.

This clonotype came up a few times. CDR3 sequence (DNA): TGTGCCAGCTCAAGTAAGACACCCACTAACACCGGGGAGCTGTTTTTT. Residues: CASSSKTPTNTGELFF. The chain links TRBV18 to TRBJ2-2; D call uncertain. Germline V gives CDR1 KGHSH, CDR2 LQKENI. The CDR3 covers 16 residues. V shed 5 bases and J shed 2 bases, with 15 bases lying between them.

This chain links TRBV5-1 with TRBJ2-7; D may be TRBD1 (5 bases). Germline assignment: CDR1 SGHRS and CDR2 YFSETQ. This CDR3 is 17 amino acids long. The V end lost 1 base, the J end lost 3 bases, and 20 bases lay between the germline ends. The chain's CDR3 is CASSLTPEFSDSYEQYF. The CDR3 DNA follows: TGCGCCAGCAGCTTGACCCCGGAGTTTTCCGACAGCTACGAGCAGTACTTC.

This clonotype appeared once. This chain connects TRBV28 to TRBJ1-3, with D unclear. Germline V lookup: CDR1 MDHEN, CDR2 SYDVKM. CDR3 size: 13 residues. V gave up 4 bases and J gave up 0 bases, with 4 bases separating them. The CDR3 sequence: CASSSFSGNTIYF. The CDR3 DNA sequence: TGTGCCAGCAGTTCCTTCTCTGGAAACACCATATATTTT. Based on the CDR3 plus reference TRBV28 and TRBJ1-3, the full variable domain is DVKVTQSSRYLVKRTGEKVFLECVQDMDHENMFWYRQDPGLGLRLIYFSYDVKMKEKGDIPEGYSVSREKKERFSLILESASTNQTSMYLCASSSFSGNTIYFGEGSWLTVV.

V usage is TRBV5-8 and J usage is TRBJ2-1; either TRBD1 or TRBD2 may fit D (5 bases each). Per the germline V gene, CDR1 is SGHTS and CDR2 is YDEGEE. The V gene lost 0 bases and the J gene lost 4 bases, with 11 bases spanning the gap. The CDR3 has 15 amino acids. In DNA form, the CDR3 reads TGTGCCAGCAGCTTGGTGGGACGCCAATACAATGAGCAGTTCTTC. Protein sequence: CASSLVGRQYNEQFF.

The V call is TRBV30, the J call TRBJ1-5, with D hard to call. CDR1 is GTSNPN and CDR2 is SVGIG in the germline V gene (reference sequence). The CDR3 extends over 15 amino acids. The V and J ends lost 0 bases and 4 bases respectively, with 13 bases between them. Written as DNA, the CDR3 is TGTGCCTGGAGTGTGGGCGCCTCTCGGAATCAGCCCCAGCATTTT. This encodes CAWSVGASRNQPQHF.

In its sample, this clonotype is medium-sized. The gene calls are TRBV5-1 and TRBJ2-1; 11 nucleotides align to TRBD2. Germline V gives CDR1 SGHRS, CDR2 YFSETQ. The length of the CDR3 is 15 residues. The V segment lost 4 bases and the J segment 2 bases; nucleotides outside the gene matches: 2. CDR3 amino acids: CASSTTSGAYNEQFF. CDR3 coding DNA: TGCGCCAGCAGCACGACTAGCGGGGCCTACAATGAGCAGTTCTTC.

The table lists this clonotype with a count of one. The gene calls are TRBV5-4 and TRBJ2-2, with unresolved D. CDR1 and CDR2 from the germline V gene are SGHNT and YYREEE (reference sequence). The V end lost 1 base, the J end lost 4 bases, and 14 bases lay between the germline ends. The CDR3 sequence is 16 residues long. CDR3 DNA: TGTGCCAGCAGCTTGTTTCTCTCCCACTCCACCGGGGAGCTGTTTTTT. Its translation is CASSLFLSHSTGELFF.

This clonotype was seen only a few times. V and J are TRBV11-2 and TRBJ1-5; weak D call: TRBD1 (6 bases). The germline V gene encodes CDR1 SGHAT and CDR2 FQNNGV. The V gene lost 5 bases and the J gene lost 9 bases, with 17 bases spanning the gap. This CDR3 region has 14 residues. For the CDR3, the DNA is TGTGCCAGCAGCCCGGGGGGGGCGTCCCTGCCCCAGCATTTT. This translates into CASSPGGASLPQHF.

CDR3 sequence: CASKGAGGHQPQHF. The CDR3, as DNA: TGTGCCAGCAAGGGGGCAGGGGGACACCAGCCCCAGCATTTT. The gene calls are TRBV6-2 or TRBV6-3 and TRBJ1-5; TRBD1 matches 7 bases. After removal of 7 bases from V and 7 bases from J, the junction contained 10 bases not matched to a gene. The germline gives CDR1 MNHEY, CDR2 SVGEGT. This CDR3 spans 14 amino acids.

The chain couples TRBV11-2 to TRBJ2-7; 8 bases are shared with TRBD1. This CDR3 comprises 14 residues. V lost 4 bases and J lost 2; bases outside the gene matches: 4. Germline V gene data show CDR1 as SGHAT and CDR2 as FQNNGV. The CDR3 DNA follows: TGTGCCAGCAGCTCCCGGACAGGGCCCTACGAGCAGTACTTC. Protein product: CASSSRTGPYEQYF.

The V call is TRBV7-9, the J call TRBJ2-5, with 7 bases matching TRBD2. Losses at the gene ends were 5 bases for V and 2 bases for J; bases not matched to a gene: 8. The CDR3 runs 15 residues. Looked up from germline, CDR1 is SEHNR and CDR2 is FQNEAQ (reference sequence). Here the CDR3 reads CASSEGSGNQETQYF. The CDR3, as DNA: TGTGCCAGCAGCGAAGGCAGCGGGAATCAAGAGACCCAGTACTTC.

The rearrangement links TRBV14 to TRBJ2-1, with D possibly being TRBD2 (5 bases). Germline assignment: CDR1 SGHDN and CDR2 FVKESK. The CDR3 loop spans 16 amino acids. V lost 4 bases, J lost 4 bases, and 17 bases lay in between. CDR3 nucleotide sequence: TGTGCCAGCAGCCTGGTTAAGCGGACCTTTTACAATGAGCAGTTCTTC. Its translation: CASSLVKRTFYNEQFF.

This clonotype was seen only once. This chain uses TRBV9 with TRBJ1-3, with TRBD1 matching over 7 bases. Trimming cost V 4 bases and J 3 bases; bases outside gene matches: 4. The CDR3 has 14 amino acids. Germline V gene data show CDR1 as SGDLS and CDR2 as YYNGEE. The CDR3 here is CASSQQGFGNTIYF. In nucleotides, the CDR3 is TGTGCCAGCAGCCAACAGGGGTTTGGAAACACCATATATTTT.

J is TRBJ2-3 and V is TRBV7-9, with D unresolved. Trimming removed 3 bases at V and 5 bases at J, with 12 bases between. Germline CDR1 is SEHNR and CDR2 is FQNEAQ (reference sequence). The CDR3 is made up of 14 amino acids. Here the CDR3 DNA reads TGTGCCAGCAGCTTTTCTCCCACGGGAGATACGCAGTATTTT. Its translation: CASSFSPTGDTQYF.

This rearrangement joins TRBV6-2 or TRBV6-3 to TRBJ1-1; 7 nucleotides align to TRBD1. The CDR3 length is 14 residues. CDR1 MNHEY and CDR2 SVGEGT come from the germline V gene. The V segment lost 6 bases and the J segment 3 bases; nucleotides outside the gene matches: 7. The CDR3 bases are TGTGCCAGCAGCCGACAGGGTGGCGACACTGAAGCTTTCTTT. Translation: CASSRQGGDTEAFF.

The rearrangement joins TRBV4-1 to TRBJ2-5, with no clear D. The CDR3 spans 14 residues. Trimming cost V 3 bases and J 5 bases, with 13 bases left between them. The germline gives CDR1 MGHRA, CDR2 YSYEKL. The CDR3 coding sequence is TGCGCCAGCAGCCAGGCTCAGGTGGGCGAGACCCAGTACTTC. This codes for CASSQAQVGETQYF.

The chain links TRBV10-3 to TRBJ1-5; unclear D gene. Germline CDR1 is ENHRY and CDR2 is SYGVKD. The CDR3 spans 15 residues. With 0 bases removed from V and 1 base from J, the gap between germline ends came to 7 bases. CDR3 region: CAISESGGSNQPQHF. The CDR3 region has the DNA TGTGCCATCAGTGAGTCTGGAGGGAGCAATCAGCCCCAGCATTTT.

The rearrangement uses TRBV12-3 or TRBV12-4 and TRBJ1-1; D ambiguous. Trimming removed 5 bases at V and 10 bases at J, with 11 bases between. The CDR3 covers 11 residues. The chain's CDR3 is CASSLKGVAFF. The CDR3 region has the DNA TGTGCCAGCAGTCTTAAAGGAGTAGCTTTCTTT.

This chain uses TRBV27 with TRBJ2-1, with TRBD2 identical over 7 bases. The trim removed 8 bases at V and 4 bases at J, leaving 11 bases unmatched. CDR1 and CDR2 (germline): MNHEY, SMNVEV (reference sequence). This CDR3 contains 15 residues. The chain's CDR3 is CASCQWSGEYNEQFF. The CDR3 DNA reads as TGTGCCAGCTGTCAATGGAGCGGGGAGTACAATGAGCAGTTCTTC.

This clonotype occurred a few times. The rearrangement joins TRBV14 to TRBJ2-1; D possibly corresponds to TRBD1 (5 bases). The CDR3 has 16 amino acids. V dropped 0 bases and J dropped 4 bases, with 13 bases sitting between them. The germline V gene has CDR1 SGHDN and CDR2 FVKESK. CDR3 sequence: CASSQETAGWYNEQFF. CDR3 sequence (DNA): TGTGCCAGCAGCCAAGAAACGGCAGGGTGGTACAATGAGCAGTTCTTC.

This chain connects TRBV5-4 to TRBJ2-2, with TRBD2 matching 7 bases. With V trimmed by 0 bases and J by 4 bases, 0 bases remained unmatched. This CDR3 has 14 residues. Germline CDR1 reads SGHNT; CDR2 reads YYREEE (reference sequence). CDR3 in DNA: TGTGCCAGCAGCTTGGCTAGCGGCACCGGGGAGCTGTTTTTT. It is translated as CASSLASGTGELFF.